Listed below are T cell receptor beta chains from one sample, sequenced in a study of blood T cell repertoires in COVID-19. Profiled with immunoSEQ multiplex PCR; TCRdb holds only in-frame clones, not every one. This table has around 97,000 clones, over 75% appearing once. Source material: peripheral blood. Receptors were obtained from a human donor in a cohort sampled during active COVID-19. Both conserved end residues are part of each CDR3. The order of the fields is clone size, V gene, D gene, J gene, CDR3 DNA, CDR3 protein. A D gene is named only where the DNA matches it firmly. Only part of the rows carry a size: once, few, many, or a class if the clone is expanded.

NA	TRBV28	NA	TRBJ1-6	TGTGCCAGCAGGCCGGTCTATAATTCACCCCTCCACTTT	CASRPVYNSPLHF
NA	TRBV7-9	NA	TRBJ2-5	TGTGCCAGCAGCATACCAGGGGCCCAAGAGACCCAGTACTTC	CASSIPGAQETQYF
NA	TRBV6-5	NA	TRBJ1-2	TGTGCCAGCAGTTACCGACAGGTATCCAACTATGGCTACACCTTC	CASSYRQVSNYGYTF
once	TRBV5-4	NA	TRBJ1-6	TGTGCCAGCAGCTTGGCCAAACAGGGACAAAATTCACCCCTCCACTTT	CASSLAKQGQNSPLHF
NA	TRBV11-2	NA	TRBJ1-6	TGTGCCAGCAGCGAGAGGGGGGGAGCGAATTCACCCCTCCACTTT	CASSERGGANSPLHF
NA	TRBV11-2	NA	TRBJ2-7	TGTGCCAGCAGCTTACAACTAGCCTCCTACGAGCAGTACTTC	CASSLQLASYEQYF
NA	TRBV5-1	NA	TRBJ2-5	TGCGCCAGCACCCCGACGGGGGTGGAGACCCAGTACTTC	CASTPTGVETQYF
NA	TRBV11-1	NA	TRBJ2-2	TGTGCCAGCAGCTTAGACAGGGTGAACACCGGGGAGCTGTTTTTT	CASSLDRVNTGELFF
NA	TRBV7-9	TRBD2	TRBJ2-5	TGTGCCAGCAGCTCAATTGGCGGGAGAGGTCGAGAGACCCAGTACTTC	CASSSIGGRGRETQYF
NA	TRBV3-1/TRBV3-2	TRBD2	TRBJ2-3	TGTGCCAGCAGCCAAGACCCCGGACTAGCCCGCACAGATACGCAGTATTTT	CASSQDPGLARTDTQYF
NA	TRBV7-3	TRBD1	TRBJ1-2	TGTGCCAGCAGCCCAGGGGGGAGTGCGGCTAACTATGGCTACACCTTC	CASSPGGSAANYGYTF
NA	TRBV7-2	TRBD2	TRBJ2-3	TGTGCCAGCAGGTCCCGACTAGCGGGGACAGATACGCAGTATTTT	CASRSRLAGTDTQYF
once	TRBV20-1	TRBD1	TRBJ1-2	TGCAGTGCTAGTTCCTCCGGGACAGAAAGCTATGGCTACACCTTC	CSASSSGTESYGYTF
few	TRBV5-4	NA	TRBJ1-1	TGTGCCAGCAGCTTGGCCGGGAGCTCCTTCATGAACACTGAAGCTTTCTTT	CASSLAGSSFMNTEAFF
NA	TRBV27	TRBD2	TRBJ2-7	TGTGCCAGCAGTCGGGATAGCGGGTCCTACGAGCAGTACTTC	CASSRDSGSYEQYF
NA	TRBV5-8	TRBD1	TRBJ1-5	TGTGCCAGCAGCTCCCGGGGACAGTGGGATCAGCCCCAGCATTTT	CASSSRGQWDQPQHF
NA	TRBV27	NA	TRBJ1-2	TGTGCCAGCAGTCCGGGAGGGGGTGTAAGAAACTATGGCTACACCTTC	CASSPGGGVRNYGYTF
NA	TRBV5-1	NA	TRBJ2-4	TGCGCCAGCGGCAATGGAGGCGGGGGCCAGATTGGAAACATTCAGTACTTC	CASGNGGGGQIGNIQYF
NA	TRBV24-1	TRBD1	TRBJ2-3	TGTGCCACCAGTAAGGGACAGGGTTTCATCGGAGCGACAGATACGCAGTATTTT	CATSKGQGFIGATDTQYF
NA	TRBV5-6	NA	TRBJ1-1	TGTGCCAGCAGCTTGGTTTCGGGGGGCAGTGATCCTGAAGCTTTCTTT	CASSLVSGGSDPEAFF
NA	TRBV19	NA	TRBJ2-7	TGTGCCAGTAGTCCGGACAATGAAGCTTCTTACGAGCAGTACTTC	CASSPDNEASYEQYF
once	TRBV30	TRBD1	TRBJ1-5	TGTGCCTGGAGTCGGGACAGCGAACCTTATCAGCCCCAGCATTTT	CAWSRDSEPYQPQHF
NA	TRBV6-5	NA	TRBJ2-7	TGTGCCAGCAGTTACAGACAGGATAGGTACGAGCAGTACTTC	CASSYRQDRYEQYF
NA	TRBV4-1	NA	TRBJ2-7	TGCGCCAGCAGCCAAGTGTCAGGGGCCCCCTACGAGCAGTACTTC	CASSQVSGAPYEQYF
once	TRBV2	NA	TRBJ1-2	TGTGCCAGCAGGGGGGAGGGCAGCTATGGCTACACCTTC	CASRGEGSYGYTF
NA	TRBV4-2	NA	TRBJ2-5	TGTGCCAGCAGCCAAGGAGGGGGTGAGACCCAGTACTTC	CASSQGGGETQYF
NA	TRBV28	NA	TRBJ2-5	TGTGCCAGCAGTTTACTAGCGCTTCAAGAGACCCAGTACTTC	CASSLLALQETQYF
NA	TRBV28	NA	TRBJ2-2	TGTGCCAGCAGTTTAGCAGGGGGGTCCGGGGAGCTGTTTTTT	CASSLAGGSGELFF
NA	TRBV9	NA	TRBJ2-3	TGTGCCAGCAGCGTCGGCGGTCGCACAGATACGCAGTATTTT	CASSVGGRTDTQYF
once	TRBV2	TRBD2	TRBJ2-1	TGTGCCAGCAGTTTCCTAGCGGGGAAAGACAATGAGCAGTTCTTC	CASSFLAGKDNEQFF
NA	TRBV7-8	TRBD2	TRBJ2-3	TGTGCCAGCAGCCCGGGACTAGCCCCTAGCACAGATACGCAGTATTTT	CASSPGLAPSTDTQYF
NA	TRBV10-3	NA	TRBJ1-1	TGTGCCATCAGCCAGAACGGGGGAATCGAAGCTTTCTTT	CAISQNGGIEAFF
once	TRBV18	TRBD1	TRBJ2-4	TGTGCCAGCTCACCTAGGGACAGGGGCCAGGACATTCAGTACTTC	CASSPRDRGQDIQYF
NA	TRBV5-1	NA	TRBJ2-1	TGCGCCAGTTCCGGGTCAAAATCCAACTACAATGAGCAGTTCTTC	CASSGSKSNYNEQFF
NA	TRBV19	NA	TRBJ2-1	TGTGCCAGTAGTAAACTAGTTTACAATGAGCAGTTCTTC	CASSKLVYNEQFF
NA	TRBV10-3	TRBD1	TRBJ1-4	TGTGCCATCAGACCGGGACAGGATAATGAAAAACTGTTTTTT	CAIRPGQDNEKLFF
NA	TRBV7-2	TRBD1	TRBJ1-2	TGTGCCAGCAGCCCAGCTGCCGGTGACAGGGGATATGGCTACACCTTC	CASSPAAGDRGYGYTF
NA	TRBV7-9	TRBD1	TRBJ2-2	TGTGCCAGCAGCTTAGGGACAGGGAGGAACACCGGGGAGCTGTTTTTT	CASSLGTGRNTGELFF
NA	TRBV5-1	NA	TRBJ1-6	TGCGCCAGTGGGGGCGAGGACGGGGATTCACCCCTCCACTTT	CASGGEDGDSPLHF
NA	TRBV3-1/TRBV3-2	NA	TRBJ1-3	TGTGCCAGCAGCCAAGAGTCTAGGCGAAACACCATATATTTT	CASSQESRRNTIYF
NA	TRBV7-2	NA	TRBJ1-6	TGTGCCAGCAGCTTAAGCGGGTCTTCTTCCAATTCACCCCTCCACTTT	CASSLSGSSSNSPLHF
NA	TRBV7-9	TRBD1	TRBJ1-2	TGTGCCAGCAGCCGAGGGGACAGTTCCTATGGCTACACCTTC	CASSRGDSSYGYTF
NA	TRBV6-2/TRBV6-3	TRBD1	TRBJ2-5	TGTGCCAGCAGTTACGGACAGGGGGGGTACCAAGAGACCCAGTACTTC	CASSYGQGGYQETQYF
NA	TRBV6-5	TRBD1	TRBJ2-5	TGTGCCAGCAGATGGACAGGGGAAGAGACCCAGTACTTC	CASRWTGEETQYF
NA	TRBV6-5	NA	TRBJ1-1	TGTGCCAGCAGTTACTCATCGGGGAGCACTGAAGCTTTCTTT	CASSYSSGSTEAFF
NA	TRBV5-1	NA	TRBJ1-1	TGCGCCAGCAGCCCACGAGGGCAGAACACTGAAGCTTTCTTT	CASSPRGQNTEAFF
NA	TRBV19	TRBD1	TRBJ1-5	TGTGCCAGCCGATATGGGACAGGGGATTTCAATCAGCCCCAGCATTTT	CASRYGTGDFNQPQHF
NA	TRBV3-1/TRBV3-2	NA	TRBJ1-4	TGTGCCAGCAGCCCCCCCAGGGCCGAGAATGAAAAACTGTTTTTT	CASSPPRAENEKLFF
NA	TRBV24-1	NA	TRBJ1-4	TGTGCCACCAGTGATCCTCGGGACACAGGGGAAAAACTGTTTTTT	CATSDPRDTGEKLFF
NA	TRBV24-1	NA	TRBJ1-2	TGTGCCACCAGTGATTCGAGGCAGGGGTATGGCTACACCTTC	CATSDSRQGYGYTF
once	TRBV6-5	TRBD1	TRBJ1-2	TGTGCCAGCAGTTATAGAGAGACAGGGGCCGACTATGGCTACACCTTC	CASSYRETGADYGYTF
NA	TRBV27	NA	TRBJ1-6	TGTGCCAGCAGTTTATTAGGGAGTAATTCACCCCTCCACTTT	CASSLLGSNSPLHF
once	TRBV7-6	NA	TRBJ2-7	TGTGCCAGCAGCCCTGGGGGGACCCTAGCCTACGAGCAGTACTTC	CASSPGGTLAYEQYF